A single sample is the source of the 2 T cell receptor beta chains below, sequenced in a study of blood T cell repertoires in COVID-19. Libraries were prepared by immunoSEQ multiplex PCR; TCRdb keeps only in-frame clonotypes and omits some of them. The sample has some 700,000 clones, about 87% seen once; the top ten hold about 0.24%. The sample consisted of peripheral blood. The receptors shown here come from a woman aged 18-29 years with acute or convalescent COVID-19.

This clone has a handful of counts. The V and J genes are TRBV12-3 or TRBV12-4 and TRBJ2-7; D is uncertain. This CDR3 region has 13 residues. V was cut by 0 bases and J by 4 bases, with 7 bases left in between. CDR3 protein: CASSLAYIYEQYF. The CDR3, as DNA: TGTGCCAGCAGTTTAGCGTATATTTACGAGCAGTACTTC.

The table lists this clone with a count of one. V and J are TRBV6-1 and TRBJ1-4; D gene uncertain. The CDR3 loop spans 14 amino acids. Germline CDR1 MNHNS, CDR2 SASEGT. Between the trimmed V and J ends, which lost 3 bases and 4 bases, there was a span of 9 bases. The CDR3 loop reads CASSDGRVNEKLFF. CDR3 DNA sequence: TGTGCCAGCAGTGACGGGAGGGTTAATGAAAAACTGTTTTTT.